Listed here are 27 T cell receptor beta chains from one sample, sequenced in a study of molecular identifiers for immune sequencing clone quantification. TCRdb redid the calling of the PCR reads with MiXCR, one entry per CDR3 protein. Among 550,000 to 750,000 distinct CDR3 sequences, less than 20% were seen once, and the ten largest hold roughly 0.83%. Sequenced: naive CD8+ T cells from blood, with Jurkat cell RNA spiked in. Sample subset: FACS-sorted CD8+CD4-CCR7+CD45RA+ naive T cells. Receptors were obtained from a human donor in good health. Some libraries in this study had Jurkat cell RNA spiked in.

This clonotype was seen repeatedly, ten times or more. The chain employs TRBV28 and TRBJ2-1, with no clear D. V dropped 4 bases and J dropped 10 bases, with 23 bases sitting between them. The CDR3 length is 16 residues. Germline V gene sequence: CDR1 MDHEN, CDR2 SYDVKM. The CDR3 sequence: CASSSNRALALPEQFF. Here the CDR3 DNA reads TGTGCCAGCAGTTCCAACCGGGCATTGGCTCTACCAGAGCAGTTCTTC.

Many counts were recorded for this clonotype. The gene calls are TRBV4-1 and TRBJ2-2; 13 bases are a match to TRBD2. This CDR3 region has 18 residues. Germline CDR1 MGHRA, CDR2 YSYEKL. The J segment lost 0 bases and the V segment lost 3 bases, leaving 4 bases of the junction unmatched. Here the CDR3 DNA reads TGCGCCAGCAGCCACGGACTAGCGGGGGCAGCGAACACCGGGGAGCTGTTTTTT. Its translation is CASSHGLAGAANTGELFF.

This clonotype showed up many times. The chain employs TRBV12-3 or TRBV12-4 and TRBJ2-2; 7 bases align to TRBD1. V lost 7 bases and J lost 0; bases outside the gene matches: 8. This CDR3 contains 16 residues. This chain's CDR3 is CASTLGQFTNTGELFF. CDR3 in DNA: TGTGCCAGCACCTTGGGACAGTTCACGAACACCGGGGAGCTGTTTTTT.

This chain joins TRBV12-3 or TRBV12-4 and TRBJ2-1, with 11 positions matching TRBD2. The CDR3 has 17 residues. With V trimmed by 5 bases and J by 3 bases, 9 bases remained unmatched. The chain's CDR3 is CASSPLLAGAGYNEQFF. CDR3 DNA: TGTGCCAGCAGTCCCCTACTAGCGGGAGCGGGCTACAATGAGCAGTTCTTC.

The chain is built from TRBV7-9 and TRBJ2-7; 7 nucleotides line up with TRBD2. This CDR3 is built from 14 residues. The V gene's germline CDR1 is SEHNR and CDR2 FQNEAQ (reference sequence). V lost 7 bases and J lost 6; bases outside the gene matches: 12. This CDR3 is CASTVGTTSGEQYF. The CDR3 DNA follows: TGTGCCAGCACCGTCGGGACTACCAGCGGCGAGCAGTACTTC.

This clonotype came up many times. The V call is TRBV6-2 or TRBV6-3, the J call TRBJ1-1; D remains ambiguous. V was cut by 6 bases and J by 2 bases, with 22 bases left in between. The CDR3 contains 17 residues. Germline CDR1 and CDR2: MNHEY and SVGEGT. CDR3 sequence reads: CASSLPGLGSGNTEAFF. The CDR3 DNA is TGTGCCAGCAGCCTCCCGGGCTTGGGTTCAGGTAACACTGAAGCTTTCTTT.

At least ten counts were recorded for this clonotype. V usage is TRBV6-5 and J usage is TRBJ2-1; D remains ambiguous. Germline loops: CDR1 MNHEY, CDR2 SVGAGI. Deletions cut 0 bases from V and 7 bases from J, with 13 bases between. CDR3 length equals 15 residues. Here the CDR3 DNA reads TGTGCCAGCAGTTACTCCCAACAAGGTTGGAATGAGCAGTTCTTC. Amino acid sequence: CASSYSQQGWNEQFF.

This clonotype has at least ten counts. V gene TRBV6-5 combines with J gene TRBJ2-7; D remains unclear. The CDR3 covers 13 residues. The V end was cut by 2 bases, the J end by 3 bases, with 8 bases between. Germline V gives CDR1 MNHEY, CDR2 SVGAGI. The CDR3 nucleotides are TGTGCCAGCAGTTACGGTCAGCTCTACGAGCAGTACTTC. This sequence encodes CASSYGQLYEQYF.

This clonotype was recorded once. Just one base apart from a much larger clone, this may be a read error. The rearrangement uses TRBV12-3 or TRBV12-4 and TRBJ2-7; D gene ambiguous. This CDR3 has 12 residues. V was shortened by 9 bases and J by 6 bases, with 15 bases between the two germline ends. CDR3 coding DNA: TGTGCCAGTCGGAGACTCGCCACCGAGCAGTACTTC. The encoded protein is CASRRLATEQYF.

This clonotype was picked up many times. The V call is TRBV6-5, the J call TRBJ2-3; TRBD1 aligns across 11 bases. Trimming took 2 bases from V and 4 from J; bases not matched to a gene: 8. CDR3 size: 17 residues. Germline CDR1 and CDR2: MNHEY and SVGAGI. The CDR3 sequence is CASSYIGQGAVPDTQYF. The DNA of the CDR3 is TGTGCCAGCAGTTACATCGGACAGGGGGCAGTTCCAGATACGCAGTATTTT.

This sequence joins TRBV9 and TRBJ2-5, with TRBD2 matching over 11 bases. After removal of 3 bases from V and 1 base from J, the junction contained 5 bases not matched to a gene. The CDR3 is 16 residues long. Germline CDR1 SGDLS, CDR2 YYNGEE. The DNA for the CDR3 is TGTGCCAGCAGCGCCGCTAGCGGGGGGCCCCAAGAGACCCAGTACTTC. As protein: CASSAASGGPQETQYF.

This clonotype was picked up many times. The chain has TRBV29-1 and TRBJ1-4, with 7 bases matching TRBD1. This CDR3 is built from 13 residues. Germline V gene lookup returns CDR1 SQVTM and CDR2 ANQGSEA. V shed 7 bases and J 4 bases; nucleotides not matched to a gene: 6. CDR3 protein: CSGTGPYNEKLFF. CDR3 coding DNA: TGCAGCGGGACAGGTCCTTATAATGAAAAACTGTTTTTT.

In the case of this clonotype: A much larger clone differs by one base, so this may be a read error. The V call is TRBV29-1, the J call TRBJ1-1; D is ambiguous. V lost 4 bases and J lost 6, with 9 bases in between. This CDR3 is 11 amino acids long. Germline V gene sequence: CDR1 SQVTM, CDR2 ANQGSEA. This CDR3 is CSVGGGAEAFF. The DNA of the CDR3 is TGCAGCGTTGGGGGAGGAGCTGAAGCTTTCTTT.

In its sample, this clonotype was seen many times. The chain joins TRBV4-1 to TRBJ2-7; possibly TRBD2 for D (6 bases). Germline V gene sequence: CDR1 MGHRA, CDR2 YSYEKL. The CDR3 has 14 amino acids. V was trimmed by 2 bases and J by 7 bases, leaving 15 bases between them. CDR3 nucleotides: TGCGCCAGCAGCCAATCCGTAACCGGGGGAGAGCAGTACTTC. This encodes CASSQSVTGGEQYF.

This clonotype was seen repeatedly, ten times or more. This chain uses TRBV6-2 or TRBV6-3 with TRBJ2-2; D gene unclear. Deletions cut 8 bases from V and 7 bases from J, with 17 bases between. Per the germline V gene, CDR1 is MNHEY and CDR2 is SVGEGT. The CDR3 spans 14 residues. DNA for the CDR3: TGTGCCAGCGGCGGTCTACCCCAAGGCGGGGAGCTGTTTTTT. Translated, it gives CASGGLPQGGELFF.

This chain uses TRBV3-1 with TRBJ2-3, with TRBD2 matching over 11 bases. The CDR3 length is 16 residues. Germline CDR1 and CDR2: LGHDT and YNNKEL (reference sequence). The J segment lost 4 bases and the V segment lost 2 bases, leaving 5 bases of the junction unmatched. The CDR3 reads CASSQLAGGRADTQYF. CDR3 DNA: TGTGCCAGCAGCCAACTAGCGGGGGGCCGCGCAGATACGCAGTATTTT.

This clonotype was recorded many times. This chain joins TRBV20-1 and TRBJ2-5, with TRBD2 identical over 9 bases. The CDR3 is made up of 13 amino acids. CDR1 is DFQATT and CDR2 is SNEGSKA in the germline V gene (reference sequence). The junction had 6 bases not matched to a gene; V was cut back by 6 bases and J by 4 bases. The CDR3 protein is CSAQTSGGETQYF. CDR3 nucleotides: TGCAGTGCGCAGACTAGCGGAGGAGAGACCCAGTACTTC.

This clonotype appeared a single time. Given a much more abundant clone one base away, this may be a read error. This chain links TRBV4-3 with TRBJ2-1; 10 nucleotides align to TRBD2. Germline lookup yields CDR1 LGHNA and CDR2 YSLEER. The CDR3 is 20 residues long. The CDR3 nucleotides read TGCGCCAGCAGCCAAGGGGCTAGCGGGGGTACCCTTCACGCCTACAATGAGCAGTCCTTC. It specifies CASSQGASGGTLHAYNEQSF.

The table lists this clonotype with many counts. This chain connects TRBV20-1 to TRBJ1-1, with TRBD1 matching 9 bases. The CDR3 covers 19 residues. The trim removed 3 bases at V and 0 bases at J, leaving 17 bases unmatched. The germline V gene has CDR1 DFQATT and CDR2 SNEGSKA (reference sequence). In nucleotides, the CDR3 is TGCAGTGCTAGGAGTAGCAGCCTTGGACAGGGGATTATGAACACTGAAGCTTTCTTT. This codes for CSARSSSLGQGIMNTEAFF.

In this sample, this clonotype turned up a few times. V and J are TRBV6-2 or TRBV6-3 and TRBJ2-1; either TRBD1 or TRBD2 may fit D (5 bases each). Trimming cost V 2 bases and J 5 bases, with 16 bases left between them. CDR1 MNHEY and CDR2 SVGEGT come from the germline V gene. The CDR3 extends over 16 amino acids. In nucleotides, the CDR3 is TGTGCCAGCAGTTACACTCAGGGACCCCCTGACAATGAGCAGTTCTTC. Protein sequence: CASSYTQGPPDNEQFF.

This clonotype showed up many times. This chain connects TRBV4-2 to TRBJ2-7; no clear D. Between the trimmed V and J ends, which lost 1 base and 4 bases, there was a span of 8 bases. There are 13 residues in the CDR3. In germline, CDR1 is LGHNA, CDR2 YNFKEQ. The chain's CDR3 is CASSQAPEYEQYF. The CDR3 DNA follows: TGTGCCAGCAGCCAAGCTCCCGAATACGAGCAGTACTTC.

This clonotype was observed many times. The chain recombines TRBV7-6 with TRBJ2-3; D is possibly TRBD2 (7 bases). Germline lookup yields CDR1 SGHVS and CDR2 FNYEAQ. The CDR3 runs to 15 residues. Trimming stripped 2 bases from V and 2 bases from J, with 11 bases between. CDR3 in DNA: TGTGCCAGCAGCTTACCAGGGGACTACACAGATACGCAGTATTTT. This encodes CASSLPGDYTDTQYF. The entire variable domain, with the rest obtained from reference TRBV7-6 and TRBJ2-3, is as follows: GAGVSQSPRYKVTKRGQDVALRCDPISGHVSLYWYRQALGQGPEFLTYFNYEAQQDKSGLPNDRFSAERPEGSISTLTIQRTEQRDSAMYRCASSLPGDYTDTQYFGPGTRLTVL.

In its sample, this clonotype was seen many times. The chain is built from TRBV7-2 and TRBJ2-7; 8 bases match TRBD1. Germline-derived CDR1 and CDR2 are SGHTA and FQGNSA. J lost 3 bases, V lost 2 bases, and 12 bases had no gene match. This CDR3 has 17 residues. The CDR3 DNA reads TGTGCCAGCAGCTTATATCCACGCGGACAGGGCTTCTACGAGCAGTACTTC. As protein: CASSLYPRGQGFYEQYF.

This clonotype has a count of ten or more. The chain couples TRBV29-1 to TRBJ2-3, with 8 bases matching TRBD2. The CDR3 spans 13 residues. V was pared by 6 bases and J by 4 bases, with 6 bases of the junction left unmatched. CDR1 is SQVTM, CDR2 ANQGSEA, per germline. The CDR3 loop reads CSVPGGRPDTQYF. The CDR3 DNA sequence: TGCAGCGTACCGGGAGGGAGGCCAGATACGCAGTATTTT.

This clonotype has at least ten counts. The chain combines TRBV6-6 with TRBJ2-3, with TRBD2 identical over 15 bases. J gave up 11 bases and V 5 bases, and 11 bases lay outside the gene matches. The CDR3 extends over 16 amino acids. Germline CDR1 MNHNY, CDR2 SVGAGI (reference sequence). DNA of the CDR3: TGTGCCAGCAGTACGGGACTAGCGGGGGGTAACGGGAGGCAGTATTTT. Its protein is CASSTGLAGGNGRQYF.

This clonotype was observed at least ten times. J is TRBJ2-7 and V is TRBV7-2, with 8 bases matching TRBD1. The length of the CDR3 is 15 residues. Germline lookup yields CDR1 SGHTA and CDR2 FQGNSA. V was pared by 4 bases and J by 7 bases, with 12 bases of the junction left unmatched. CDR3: CASSSPRDRPLEQYF. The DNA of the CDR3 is TGTGCCAGCAGCTCCCCCCGGGACAGGCCCCTGGAGCAGTACTTC.

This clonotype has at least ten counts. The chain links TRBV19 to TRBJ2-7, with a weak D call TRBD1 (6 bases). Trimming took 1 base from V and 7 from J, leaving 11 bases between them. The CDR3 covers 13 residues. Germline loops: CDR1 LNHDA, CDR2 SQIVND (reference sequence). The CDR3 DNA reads TGTGCCAGTAGTATAGTGTCCAGGGGAGAGCAGTACTTC. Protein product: CASSIVSRGEQYF.